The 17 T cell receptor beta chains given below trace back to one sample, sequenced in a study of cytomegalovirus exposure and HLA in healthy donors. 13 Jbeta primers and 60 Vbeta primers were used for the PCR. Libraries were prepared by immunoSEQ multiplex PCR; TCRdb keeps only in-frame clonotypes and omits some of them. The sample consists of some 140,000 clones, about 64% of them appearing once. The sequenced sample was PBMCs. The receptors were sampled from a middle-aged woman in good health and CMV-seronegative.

The CDR3, as DNA: TGTGCCAGCAGCCAGGGGTTGGGGTTGAACACTGAAGCTTTCTTT. As protein: CASSQGLGLNTEAFF. The V call is TRBV7-2, the J call TRBJ1-1; tentative D call: TRBD1 (6 bases). The CDR3 is made up of 15 amino acids. V was shortened by 5 bases and J by 0 bases, with 13 bases between the two germline ends. The germline CDR1 and CDR2 sequences are SGHTA and FQGNSA. The full variable domain, completed using reference TRBV7-2 and TRBJ1-1, is GAGVSQSPSNKVTEKGKDVELRCDPISGHTALYWYRQSLGQGLEFLIYFQGNSAPDKSGLPSDRFSAERTGGSVSTLTIQRTQQEDSAVYLCASSQGLGLNTEAFFGQGTRLTVV.

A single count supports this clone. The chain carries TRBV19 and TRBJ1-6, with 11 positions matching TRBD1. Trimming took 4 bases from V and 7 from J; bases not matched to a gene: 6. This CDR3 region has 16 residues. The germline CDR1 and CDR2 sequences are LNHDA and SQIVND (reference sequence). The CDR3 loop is CASSTGQGAKNSPLHF. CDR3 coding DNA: TGTGCCAGTAGTACAGGACAGGGGGCGAAGAATTCACCCCTCCACTTT.

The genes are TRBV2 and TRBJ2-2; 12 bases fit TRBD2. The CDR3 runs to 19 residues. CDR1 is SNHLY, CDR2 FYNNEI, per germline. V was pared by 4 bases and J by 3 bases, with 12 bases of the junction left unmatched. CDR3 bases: TGTGCCAGCAGTGTAGCATTGGGGACTAGCGGGTCATACACCGGGGAGCTGTTTTTT. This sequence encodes CASSVALGTSGSYTGELFF.

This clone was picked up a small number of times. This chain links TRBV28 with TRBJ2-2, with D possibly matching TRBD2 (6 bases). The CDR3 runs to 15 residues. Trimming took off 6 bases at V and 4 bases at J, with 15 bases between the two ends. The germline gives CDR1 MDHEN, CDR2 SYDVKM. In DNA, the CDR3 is TGTGCCAGCAGCCGCGGCGGGGCAGGCACCGGGGAGCTGTTTTTT. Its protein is CASSRGGAGTGELFF.

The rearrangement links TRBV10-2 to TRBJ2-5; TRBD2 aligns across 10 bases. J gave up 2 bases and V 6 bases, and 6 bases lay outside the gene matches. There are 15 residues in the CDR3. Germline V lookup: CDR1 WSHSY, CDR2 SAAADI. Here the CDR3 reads CASRAQLAGQETQYF. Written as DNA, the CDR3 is TGCGCCAGCAGGGCACAACTAGCGGGGCAAGAGACCCAGTACTTC.

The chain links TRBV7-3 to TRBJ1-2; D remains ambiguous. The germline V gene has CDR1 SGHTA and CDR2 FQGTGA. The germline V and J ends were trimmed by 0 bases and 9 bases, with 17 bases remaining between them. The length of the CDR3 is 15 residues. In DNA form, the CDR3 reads TGTGCCAGCAGCTTAACTGGCAGGCCGCTGGTTTGCTACACCTTC. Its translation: CASSLTGRPLVCYTF.

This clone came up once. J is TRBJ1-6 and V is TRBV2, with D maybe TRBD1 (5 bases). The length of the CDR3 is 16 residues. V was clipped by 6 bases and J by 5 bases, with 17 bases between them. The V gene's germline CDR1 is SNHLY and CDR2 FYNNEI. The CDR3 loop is CASRGGSRANNSPLHF. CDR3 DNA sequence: TGTGCCAGCAGGGGAGGGAGCAGGGCGAATAATTCACCCCTCCACTTT.

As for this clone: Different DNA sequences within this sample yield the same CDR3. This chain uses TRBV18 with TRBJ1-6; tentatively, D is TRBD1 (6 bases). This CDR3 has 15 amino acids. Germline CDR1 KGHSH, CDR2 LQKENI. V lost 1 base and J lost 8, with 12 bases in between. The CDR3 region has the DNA TGTGCCAGCTCACCACGGCAGGGGAGTGATTCACCCCTCCACTTT. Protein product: CASSPRQGSDSPLHF.

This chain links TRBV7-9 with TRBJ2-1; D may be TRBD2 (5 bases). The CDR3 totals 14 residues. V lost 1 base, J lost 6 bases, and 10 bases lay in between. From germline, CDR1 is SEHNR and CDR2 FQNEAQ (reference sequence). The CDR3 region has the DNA TGTGCCAGCAGCTTAGTCGCTAGCATCAATGAGCAGTTCTTC. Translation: CASSLVASINEQFF.

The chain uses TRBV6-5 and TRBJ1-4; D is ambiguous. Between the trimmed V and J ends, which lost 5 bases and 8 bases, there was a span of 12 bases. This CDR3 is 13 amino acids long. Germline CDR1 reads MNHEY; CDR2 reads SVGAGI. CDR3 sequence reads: CASSPLGGEKLFF. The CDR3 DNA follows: TGTGCCAGCAGTCCACTAGGTGGGGAAAAACTGTTTTTT.

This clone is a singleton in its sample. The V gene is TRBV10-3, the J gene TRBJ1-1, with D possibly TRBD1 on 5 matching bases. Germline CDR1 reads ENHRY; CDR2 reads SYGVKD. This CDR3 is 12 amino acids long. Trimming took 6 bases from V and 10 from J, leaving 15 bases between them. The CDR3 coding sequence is TGTGCCATCAGATCACAGGAGTCTGGAGCTTTCTTT. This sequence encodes CAIRSQESGAFF.

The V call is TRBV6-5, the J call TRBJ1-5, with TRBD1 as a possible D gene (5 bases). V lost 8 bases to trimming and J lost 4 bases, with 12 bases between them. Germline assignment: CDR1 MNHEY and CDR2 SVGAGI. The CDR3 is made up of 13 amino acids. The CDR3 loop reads CASSRDYNQPQHF. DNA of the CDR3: TGTGCCAGCTCTCGGGACTATAATCAGCCCCAGCATTTT.

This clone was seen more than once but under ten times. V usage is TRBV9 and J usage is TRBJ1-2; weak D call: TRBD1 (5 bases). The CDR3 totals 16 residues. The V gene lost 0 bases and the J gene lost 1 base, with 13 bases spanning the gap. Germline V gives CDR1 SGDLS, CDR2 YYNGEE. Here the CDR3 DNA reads TGTGCCAGCAGCGTAGAAGCCCAGGGCCTTAACTATGGCTACACCTTC. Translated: CASSVEAQGLNYGYTF.

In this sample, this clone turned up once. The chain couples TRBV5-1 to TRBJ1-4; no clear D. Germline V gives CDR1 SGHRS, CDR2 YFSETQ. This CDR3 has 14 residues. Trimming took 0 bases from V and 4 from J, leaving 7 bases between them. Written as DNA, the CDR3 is TGCGCCAGCAGCTTGGGTCGGAGTAATGAAAAACTGTTTTTT. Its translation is CASSLGRSNEKLFF.

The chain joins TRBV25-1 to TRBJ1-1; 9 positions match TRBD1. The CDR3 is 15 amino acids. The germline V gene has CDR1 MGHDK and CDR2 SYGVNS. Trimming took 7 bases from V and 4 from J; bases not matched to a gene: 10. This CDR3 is CASTSGDRDITEAFF. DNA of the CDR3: TGTGCCAGCACGTCCGGGGACAGGGATATCACTGAAGCTTTCTTT.

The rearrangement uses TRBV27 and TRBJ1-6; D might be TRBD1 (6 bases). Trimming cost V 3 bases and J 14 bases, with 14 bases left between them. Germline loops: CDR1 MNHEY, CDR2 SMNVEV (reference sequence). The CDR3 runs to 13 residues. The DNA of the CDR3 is TGTGCCAGCAGTTTTGGGGGCCTTTCGGCCCTCCACTTT. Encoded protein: CASSFGGLSALHF.

The CDR3 coding sequence is TGTGCCAGCAGCTTGACAGGCGGGGGGTCGACCCAGTACTTC. It specifies CASSLTGGGSTQYF. This chain joins TRBV5-4 and TRBJ2-5; 8 bases agree with TRBD2. V lost 1 base to trimming and J lost 7 bases; unmatched junction nucleotides: 6. CDR3 size: 14 residues. The germline gives CDR1 SGHNT, CDR2 YYREEE (reference sequence).